The rows below give T cell receptor beta chains drawn from one sample of a study of shared clonotypes between healthy human individuals. Clones were sequenced by immunoSEQ multiplex PCR, and TCRdb holds only the in-frame ones, with some missing. The sample lists over 850,000 clones; about 80% were seen once. The sequencing input was memory CD4+ T cells from PBMCs. The source of these receptors is a man between 18 and 29 years old in good health. Some clones in this sample may be carry-over from other donors' samples. CDR3s include the opening cysteine and the closing phenylalanine or tryptophan. A D gene is named only where the DNA matches it firmly. Clone size is not always given. Where it is, it says once, few, many or a class for expanded clones.

abundance,v_gene,d_gene,len,j_gene,CDR3nt,CDR3aa
NA,TRBV6-6,NA,15,TRBJ1-5,TGTGCCAGCAGTGCCCGAGGGAATAGCAATCAGCCCCAGCATTTT,CASSARGNSNQPQHF
NA,TRBV5-1,NA,16,TRBJ1-2,TGCGCCAGCAGCTCTTCCCCGACAGGAGCTAACTATGGCTACACCTTC,CASSSSPTGANYGYTF
NA,TRBV25-1,TRBD1,16,TRBJ1-1,TGTGCCAGCAGTGAATCGGGCAGGGGGGACCTAACTGAAGCTTTCTTT,CASSESGRGDLTEAFF
few,TRBV30,NA,15,TRBJ1-5,TGTGCCTGGAGTGTACGGGGTGATAGCAATCAGCCCCAGCATTTT,CAWSVRGDSNQPQHF
NA,TRBV5-1,NA,17,TRBJ2-6,TGCGCCAGCAGCTTCGGGGATCTCGGGTCTGGGGCCAACGTCCTGACTTTC,CASSFGDLGSGANVLTF
NA,TRBV28,TRBD2,15,TRBJ2-4,TGTGCCAGCACTGCTGGACTAGCGGGACAAAACATTCAGTACTTC,CASTAGLAGQNIQYF
NA,TRBV11-2,NA,13,TRBJ1-1,TGTGCCAGCAGCTCCACCACAAACACTGAAGCTTTCTTT,CASSSTTNTEAFF
NA,TRBV21-1,NA,17,TRBJ1-1,TGTGCCAGCAGCAAATGGTCGAGGAAAGGTTTGAACACTGAAGCTTTCTTT,CASSKWSRKGLNTEAFF
NA,TRBV30,TRBD1,17,TRBJ2-5,TGTGCCTGGACCCAGGGACAGGGGAGGATAGTAGGAGAGACCCAGTACTTC,CAWTQGQGRIVGETQYF
NA,TRBV28,NA,10,TRBJ2-1,TGTGCCAGCGGACCACTAGCCCAGTTCTTC,CASGPLAQFF
NA,TRBV11-3,NA,15,TRBJ1-1,TGTGCCAGCAGCCCGGGAGGCGGCGGAAACACTGAAGCTTTCTTT,CASSPGGGGNTEAFF
NA,TRBV7-8,TRBD2,18,TRBJ2-1,TGTGCCAGCAGCTTAGTTACGGCGCTAGCGGGAGCCCGAAATGAGCAGTTCTTC,CASSLVTALAGARNEQFF
NA,TRBV2,NA,16,TRBJ1-2,TGTGCCAGCAGTGGTTTGGACAGCCCCTCTAACTATGGCTACACCTTC,CASSGLDSPSNYGYTF
NA,TRBV19,TRBD1,15,TRBJ1-4,TGTGCCAGTAGCACCGCCGGGACAGGGGGCGTCAAACTGTTTTTT,CASSTAGTGGVKLFF
NA,TRBV28,TRBD2,14,TRBJ2-5,TGTGCCAGCAGTTTTCTAGCGGAGGAAGAGACCCAGTACTTC,CASSFLAEEETQYF
once,TRBV25-1,NA,15,TRBJ2-7,TGTGCCAGCAGTGAATCGGAGGGGGTAGGCTACGAGCAGTACTTC,CASSESEGVGYEQYF
NA,TRBV5-8,NA,14,TRBJ1-5,TGTGCCAGCAGCTTGGGTCAGATCAATCAGCCCCAGCATTTT,CASSLGQINQPQHF
few,TRBV5-4,NA,13,TRBJ1-2,TGTGCCAGCAGCTTATCCGAACCCTATGGCTACACCTTC,CASSLSEPYGYTF
NA,TRBV5-4,TRBD2,16,TRBJ2-1,TGTGCCAGCAGCGGACCAGCGGGAGGCGGATTCAATGAGCAGTTCTTC,CASSGPAGGGFNEQFF
NA,TRBV5-4,NA,16,TRBJ1-3,TGTGCCAGCAGCTTGTCATATGGGGCAGGAGGAAACACCATATATTTT,CASSLSYGAGGNTIYF
few,TRBV7-3,NA,14,TRBJ1-1,TGTGCCAGCAGCTTCAGCGCGGATAACACTGAAGCTTTCTTT,CASSFSADNTEAFF
NA,TRBV5-5,NA,12,TRBJ1-3,TGTGCCAGCACACGAACTGGAAACACCATATATTTT,CASTRTGNTIYF